A selection of T cell receptor beta chains follows, all from one sample in a study of STAT5B mutations in CD4+ large granular lymphocyte leukemia. TCRdb's copy holds only in-frame clones and misses some; the assay was immunoSEQ multiplex PCR. The sample holds over 25,000 clones, 85% seen once. The sample comprised CD4+ T cells from blood buffy coats. These receptors originate from a human donor in good health. CDR3s include the opening cysteine and the closing phenylalanine or tryptophan. A D gene is named only where the DNA matches it firmly. A clone size is listed for some rows: how often the clone was seen (once, few, many), or a class if it is expanded.

V gene	D gene	J gene	clone size	CDR3 protein	CDR3 DNA
TRBV7-2	.	TRBJ1-5	.	CASSSDGSNQPQHF	TGTGCCAGCAGCTCGGACGGGAGCAATCAGCCCCAGCATTTT
TRBV18	TRBD1	TRBJ2-1	.	CASSPRQGKFF	TGTGCCAGCTCACCTCGACAGGGGAAGTTCTTC
TRBV30	.	TRBJ2-5	.	CAWSPRGLQTQYF	TGTGCCTGGAGTCCCCGAGGGTTGCAGACCCAGTACTTC
TRBV2	.	TRBJ2-3	.	CASSEKTGTDTQYF	TGTGCCAGCAGTGAAAAGACAGGCACAGATACGCAGTATTTT
TRBV11-2	.	TRBJ1-1	.	CASSFTGNTEAFF	TGTGCCAGCAGCTTTACTGGTAACACTGAAGCTTTCTTT
TRBV2	.	TRBJ2-2	once	CASSEAPRTGELFF	TGTGCCAGCAGTGAGGCCCCTAGGACCGGGGAGCTGTTTTTT
TRBV10-1	.	TRBJ1-1	.	CASSDTGYTEAFF	TGCGCCAGCAGTGACACAGGGTACACTGAAGCTTTCTTT
TRBV7-8	.	TRBJ2-7	.	CASSLAQAAAYEQYF	TGTGCCAGCAGCTTAGCGCAGGCTGCCGCCTACGAGCAGTACTTC
TRBV30	TRBD1	TRBJ2-5	.	CAWRGQETGETQYF	TGTGCCTGGAGGGGACAGGAAACCGGAGAGACCCAGTACTTC
TRBV27	TRBD1	TRBJ1-5	.	CASSSIRGLSNQPQHF	TGTGCCAGCAGTTCTATCAGGGGGCTAAGCAATCAGCCCCAGCATTTT
TRBV20-1	TRBD1	TRBJ2-7	.	CSADRAYEQYF	TGCAGCGCAGACAGGGCATACGAGCAGTACTTC
TRBV19	.	TRBJ2-1	.	CASSMASAGPGNEQFF	TGTGCCAGTAGTATGGCTTCGGCGGGGCCAGGCAATGAGCAGTTCTTC
TRBV5-1	TRBD1	TRBJ1-1	.	CASSPLGQGNTEAFF	TGCGCCAGCAGCCCTCTAGGACAGGGGAACACTGAAGCTTTCTTT
TRBV6-1	TRBD1	TRBJ1-1	.	CASSGGTRTGIMTEAFF	TGTGCCAGCAGTGGCGGAACACGGACAGGGATAATGACTGAAGCTTTCTTT
TRBV30	.	TRBJ2-7	.	CAWRQMGSSYEQYF	TGTGCCTGGAGACAAATGGGTAGCAGCTACGAGCAGTACTTC
TRBV30	TRBD1	TRBJ1-4	.	CAWRTGQGAGNEKLFF	TGTGCCTGGAGAACGGGACAGGGGGCAGGGAATGAAAAACTGTTTTTT
TRBV10-3	.	TRBJ1-2	.	CASTQGGRDYGYTF	TGTGCCTCCACACAAGGAGGACGAGACTATGGCTACACCTTC
TRBV28	TRBD1	TRBJ1-5	.	CASSLFQGDQPQHF	TGTGCCAGCAGTTTATTCCAGGGGGATCAGCCCCAGCATTTT
TRBV23-1	.	TRBJ1-4	.	CASSCLEKLFF	TGCGCCAGCAGTTGTTTAGAAAAACTGTTTTTT
TRBV9	TRBD2	TRBJ2-5	once	CASSVEDSGSTKTQYF	TGTGCCAGCAGCGTAGAGGATAGCGGGAGTACAAAGACCCAGTACTTC
TRBV5-5	TRBD1	TRBJ2-5	.	CASSPGGSYQETQYF	TGTGCCAGCAGCCCAGGGGGTTCCTATCAAGAGACCCAGTACTTC
TRBV1	.	TRBJ1-1	.	CTSNRGVNTEAFF	TGCACCAGCAACCGTGGGGTGAACACTGAAGCTTTCTTT
TRBV4-1	.	TRBJ2-5	.	CASSQEAAQETQYF	TGCGCCAGCAGCCAAGAGGCAGCCCAAGAGACCCAGTACTTC
TRBV28	.	TRBJ1-2	.	CASIGANYGYTF	TGTGCCAGCATTGGAGCTAACTATGGCTACACCTTC
TRBV7-9	TRBD1	TRBJ1-1	.	CASSLGQNEAFF	TGTGCCAGCAGCCTGGGACAGAATGAAGCTTTCTTT
TRBV29-1	TRBD1	TRBJ1-1	.	CSVRTGGNTEAFF	TGCAGCGTCCGGACAGGGGGGAACACTGAAGCTTTCTTT
TRBV21-1	.	TRBJ2-4	.	CASSKATVIAKNIQYF	TGTGCCAGCAGCAAAGCAACGGTAATAGCCAAAAACATTCAGTACTTC
TRBV5-1	TRBD1	TRBJ2-7	once	CASSPGQVGHEQYF	TGCGCCAGCAGCCCGGGACAGGTGGGCCACGAGCAGTACTTC
TRBV5-1	.	TRBJ2-1	.	CASSLGGVADNEQFF	TGCGCCAGCAGCTTGGGAGGAGTGGCGGACAATGAGCAGTTCTTC
TRBV28	TRBD2	TRBJ2-7	.	CASTPSGRNTYEQYF	TGTGCCAGCACCCCGAGCGGGAGAAACACTTACGAGCAGTACTTC
TRBV7-9	TRBD2	TRBJ2-3	.	CASSPSGPSTDTQYF	TGTGCCAGCAGCCCTAGCGGGCCAAGCACAGATACGCAGTATTTT
TRBV28	TRBD2	TRBJ2-3	.	CASSAPSGGSDTQYF	TGTGCCAGCAGTGCCCCCAGCGGGGGGTCAGATACGCAGTATTTT
TRBV6-5	TRBD1	TRBJ2-7	.	CASSSRGQRDEQYF	TGTGCCAGCAGTTCAAGGGGGCAGCGTGACGAGCAGTACTTC
TRBV7-2	TRBD1	TRBJ2-1	.	CASCRDRTYNEQFF	TGTGCCAGCTGCCGGGACAGGACATACAATGAGCAGTTCTTC
TRBV5-1	.	TRBJ2-2	once	CASSAGRGRGTGELFF	TGCGCCAGCTCTGCGGGGAGGGGCCGGGGGACAGGGGAGCTGTTTTTT
TRBV18	.	TRBJ1-1	.	CASSPLGIQNSEAFF	TGTGCCAGCTCACCGCTAGGCATACAGAACTCAGAAGCTTTCTTT
TRBV29-1	.	TRBJ2-1	.	CSVISLGGTVFYNEQFF	TGCAGCGTTATTTCTCTGGGCGGGACTGTCTTCTACAATGAGCAGTTCTTC
TRBV18	.	TRBJ2-6	.	CASSPPGGFGANVLTF	TGTGCCAGCTCACCTCCAGGTGGTTTTGGGGCCAACGTCCTGACTTTC
TRBV9	TRBD2	TRBJ2-3	.	CASSAGPGLASDTQYF	TGTGCCAGCAGCGCCGGTCCGGGACTAGCCTCAGATACGCAGTATTTT
TRBV5-4	.	TRBJ2-7	.	CASSLGPDYEQYF	TGTGCCAGCAGCTTGGGGCCAGACTACGAGCAGTACTTC
TRBV21-1	.	TRBJ1-5	.	CASSKIGGNQPQHF	TGTGCCAGCAGCAAGATTGGGGGGAATCAGCCCCAGCATTTT
TRBV7-9	.	TRBJ2-1	few	CASSLIGANEQFF	TGTGCCAGCAGCTTAATAGGGGCGAATGAGCAGTTCTTC
TRBV5-6	TRBD2	TRBJ2-4	.	CASGLRGTSGKNIQYF	TGTGCCAGCGGACTCAGGGGGACTAGCGGTAAAAACATTCAGTACTTC
TRBV19	.	TRBJ2-1	few	CATGYNEQFF	TGTGCCACCGGATACAATGAGCAGTTCTTC
TRBV7-9	TRBD2	TRBJ2-3	.	CASSFGLAGVLDTQYF	TGTGCCAGCAGCTTTGGACTAGCGGGAGTTTTAGATACGCAGTATTTT
TRBV29-1	TRBD1	TRBJ2-7	once	CSAGTAWYEQYF	TGCAGCGCTGGGACAGCGTGGTACGAGCAGTACTTC